This T cell receptor beta chain was identified during a study of cytomegalovirus exposure and HLA in healthy donors. The study, taken as a whole, reports: Across HLA loci, a later analysis found differing TCR association rates, with DRB1 most and HLA-C fewest. Exclusion applied to some V segments, including TRBV6-2 and TRBV6-3, as they were indistinguishable. Prior analysis indicated that the majority of TCR beta V segments exhibited productivity approximately 90% or approximately 30% of the time.

As to this clone: Antigen specificity is unknown. The same CDR3 can be traced to other DNA sequences in this sample.

PCR involved 60 Vbeta and 13 Jbeta primers. The repertoire was sequenced with immunoSEQ multiplex PCR; TCRdb's copy has only in-frame clones and lacks some. The listing contains 150,000 or so clones. Deletions cut 0 bases from V and 0 bases from J, with 10 bases between. The CDR3 is 16 amino acids. Germline loops: CDR1 SGDLS, CDR2 YYNGEE. The source is a woman aged 45-65 years in good health and CMV-seronegative. Sequenced input: PBMCs. This chain uses TRBV9 with TRBJ2-1; TRBD2 is a possible D gene (5 bases). CDR3 protein: CASSVGLAGSYNEQFF. The CDR3 DNA follows: TGTGCCAGCAGCGTAGGACTGGCGGGCTCCTACAATGAGCAGTTCTTC.